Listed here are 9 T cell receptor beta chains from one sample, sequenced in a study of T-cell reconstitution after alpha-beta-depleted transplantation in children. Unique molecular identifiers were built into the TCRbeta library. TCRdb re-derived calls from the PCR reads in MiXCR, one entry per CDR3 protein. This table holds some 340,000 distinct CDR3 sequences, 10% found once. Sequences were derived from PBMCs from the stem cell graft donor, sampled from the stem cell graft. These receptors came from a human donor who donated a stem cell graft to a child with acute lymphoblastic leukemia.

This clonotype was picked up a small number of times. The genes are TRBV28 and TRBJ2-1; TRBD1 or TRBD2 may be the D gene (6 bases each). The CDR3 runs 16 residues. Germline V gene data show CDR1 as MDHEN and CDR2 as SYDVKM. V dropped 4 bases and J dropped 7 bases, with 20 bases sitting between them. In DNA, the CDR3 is TGTGCCAGCAGTTACACCCCGAGAAAGGGGGGAAATGAGCAGTTCTTC. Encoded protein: CASSYTPRKGGNEQFF. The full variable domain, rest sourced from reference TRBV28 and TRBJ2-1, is DVKVTQSSRYLVKRTGEKVFLECVQDMDHENMFWYRQDPGLGLRLIYFSYDVKMKEKGDIPEGYSVSREKKERFSLILESASTNQTSMYLCASSYTPRKGGNEQFFGPGTRLTVL.

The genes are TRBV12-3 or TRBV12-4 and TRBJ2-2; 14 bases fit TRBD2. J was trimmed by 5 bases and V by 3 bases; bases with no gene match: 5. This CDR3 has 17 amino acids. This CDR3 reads CASSLTSGRVRTGELFF. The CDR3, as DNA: TGTGCCAGCAGTTTGACTAGCGGGAGGGTCAGAACCGGGGAGCTGTTTTTT.

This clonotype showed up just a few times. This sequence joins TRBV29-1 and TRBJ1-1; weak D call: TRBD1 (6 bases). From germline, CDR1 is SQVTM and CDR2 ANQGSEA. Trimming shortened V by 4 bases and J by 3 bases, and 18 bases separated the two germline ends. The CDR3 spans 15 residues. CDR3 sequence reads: CSVGQGGGPYTEAFF. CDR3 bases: TGCAGCGTTGGCCAAGGGGGGGGACCTTACACTGAAGCTTTCTTT.

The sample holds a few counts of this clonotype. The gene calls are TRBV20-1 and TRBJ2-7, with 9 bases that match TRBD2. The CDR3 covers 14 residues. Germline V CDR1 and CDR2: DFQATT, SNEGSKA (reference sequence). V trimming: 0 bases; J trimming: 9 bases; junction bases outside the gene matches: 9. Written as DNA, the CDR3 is TGCAGTGCTAGAGATCCCCGCGGGGGGGAGCCGCAGTACTTC. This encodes CSARDPRGGEPQYF.

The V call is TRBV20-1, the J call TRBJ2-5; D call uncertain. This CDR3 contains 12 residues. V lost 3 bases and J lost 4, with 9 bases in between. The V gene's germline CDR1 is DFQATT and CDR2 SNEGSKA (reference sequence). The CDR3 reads CSASKAGETQYF. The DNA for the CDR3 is TGCAGTGCTAGTAAAGCAGGAGAGACCCAGTACTTC.

CDR3 coding DNA: TGTGCCAGCAGTTCGGCGGGTCAATTGAGCGATACGCAGTATTTT. Translated: CASSSAGQLSDTQYF. The chain is built from TRBV6-5 and TRBJ2-3; the D gene is possibly TRBD2 (5 bases). There are 15 residues in the CDR3. Trimming cost V 4 bases and J 6 bases, with 17 bases left between them. Germline CDR1 and CDR2: MNHEY and SVGAGI.

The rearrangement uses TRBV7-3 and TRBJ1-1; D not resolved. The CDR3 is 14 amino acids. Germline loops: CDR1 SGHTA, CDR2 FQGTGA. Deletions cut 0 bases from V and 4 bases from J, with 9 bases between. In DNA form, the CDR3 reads TGTGCCAGCAGCTTAACCCCGGGGATCACTGAAGCTTTCTTT. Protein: CASSLTPGITEAFF.

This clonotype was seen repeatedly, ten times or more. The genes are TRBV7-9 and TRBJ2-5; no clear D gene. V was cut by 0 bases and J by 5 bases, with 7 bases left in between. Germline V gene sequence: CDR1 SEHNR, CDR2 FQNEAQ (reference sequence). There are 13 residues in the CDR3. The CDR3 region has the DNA TGTGCCAGCAGCTTAGCCCTAGGGGAGACCCAGTACTTC. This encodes CASSLALGETQYF.

CDR3 residues: CATSLEGQGSREQYF. CDR3 nucleotide sequence: TGTGCCACCAGCCTCGAGGGACAGGGGTCGCGCGAGCAGTACTTC. The chain is built from TRBV15 and TRBJ2-7, with TRBD1 matching 10 bases. Germline-derived CDR1 and CDR2 are LNHNV and YYDKDF (reference sequence). CDR3 length: 15 amino acids. The J segment lost 6 bases and the V segment lost 5 bases, leaving 10 bases of the junction unmatched.